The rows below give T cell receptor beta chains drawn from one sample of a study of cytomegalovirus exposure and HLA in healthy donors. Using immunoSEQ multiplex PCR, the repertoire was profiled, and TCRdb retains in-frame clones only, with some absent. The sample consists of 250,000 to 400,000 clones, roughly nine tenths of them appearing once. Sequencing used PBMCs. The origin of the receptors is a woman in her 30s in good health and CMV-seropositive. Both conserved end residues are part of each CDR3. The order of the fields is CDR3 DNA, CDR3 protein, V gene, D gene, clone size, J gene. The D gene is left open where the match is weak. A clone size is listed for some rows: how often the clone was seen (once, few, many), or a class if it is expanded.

TGTGCCAGCAGTTCAGGGACTAGCTGGAGTCGGGAGACCCAGTACTTC	CASSSGTSWSRETQYF	TRBV28	TRBD2	-	TRBJ2-5
TGTGCCAGCAGTTTATCGCCAGCGGGGGCCCTCTACGAGCAGTACTTC	CASSLSPAGALYEQYF	TRBV27	TRBD2	-	TRBJ2-7
TGTGCCAGTAGTATAGTGCTGGGACGGACTGAAGCTTTCTTT	CASSIVLGRTEAFF	TRBV19	-	-	TRBJ1-1
TGCAGCGTTGAAGGGCGGGAGGGCGTCTACGAGCAGTACTTC	CSVEGREGVYEQYF	TRBV29-1	TRBD2	-	TRBJ2-7
TGTGCCAGCAAGGGTGAGGAGACCTACAATGAGCAGTTCTTC	CASKGEETYNEQFF	TRBV27	-	-	TRBJ2-1
TGCGCCAGCAGCTTCTACGGACAGAGACAAAATCAGCCCCAGCATTTT	CASSFYGQRQNQPQHF	TRBV5-1	-	-	TRBJ1-5
TGTGCCACCAGCTGGGCCGATAGCTCCTACAATGAGCAGTTCTTC	CATSWADSSYNEQFF	TRBV15	-	-	TRBJ2-1
TGTGCCACCAGCACGGACAGGGGGAATCAGCCCCAGCATTTT	CATSTDRGNQPQHF	TRBV15	TRBD1	-	TRBJ1-5
TGTGCCAGCAGCAGTAGGGCGGGAGCTTCCGAGCAGTACTTC	CASSSRAGASEQYF	TRBV7-3	TRBD2	-	TRBJ2-7
TGTGCCAGCAGTCTGGTCATTGACAGGGGTGGCGAGCAGTACTTC	CASSLVIDRGGEQYF	TRBV28	TRBD1	-	TRBJ2-7
TGCGCCAGCAGCCAACACCTAGCGGGTCCCAACTACGAGCAGTACTTC	CASSQHLAGPNYEQYF	TRBV4-3	TRBD2	-	TRBJ2-7
TGTGCCAGCAGTTTATCCCCGGCGGGAGTAGTGGGGGCCTACAATGAGCAGTTCTTC	CASSLSPAGVVGAYNEQFF	TRBV27	TRBD2	once	TRBJ2-1
TGTGCCAGCAGTCTAGAGTCAGCGGGGGAGGATCAGCCCCAGCATTTT	CASSLESAGEDQPQHF	TRBV11-2	-	-	TRBJ1-5
TGCGCCAGCAGCTTGGTGGTGTTGGGGGGTGATTCACCCCTCCACTTT	CASSLVVLGGDSPLHF	TRBV5-1	-	few	TRBJ1-6
TGTGCCACCAGCAGGGACAGGGGGATTGGCACTGAAGCTTTCTTT	CATSRDRGIGTEAFF	TRBV15	TRBD1	once	TRBJ1-1
TGTGCCTGGAGTGTAGACAGCTACAATGAGCAGTTCTTC	CAWSVDSYNEQFF	TRBV30	-	-	TRBJ2-1
TGTGCCAGCAGCTTAGAGGGTCTGTCCTACGAGCAGTACTTC	CASSLEGLSYEQYF	TRBV5-4	-	-	TRBJ2-7